The clone carrying this TCR beta chain appeared a few times. Its specificity is unknown. The sample originates from a study of OX40 agonist ivuxolimab in advanced cancers. Looking at the study overall: Prior anti-PD-1, anti-PD-L1 or anti-CTLA-4 therapy was allowed; 30% to 40% had some. Notes on the study in general: With doses of 0.1 to 3.0 mg/kg, CD4+ and CD8+ blood T cells had undergone clonal expansion by week 6. On average, CD8+ T cells had more expanded clones than CD4+.

Generated by immunoSEQ multiplex PCR, the TCRdb table keeps only in-frame clones and is missing some. The sample carries about 37,000 clones, about 80% recorded once. V lost 6 bases, J lost 4 bases, and 10 bases stayed unmatched. The germline gives CDR1 ENHRY, CDR2 SYGVKD. The CDR3 runs 15 residues. The V call is TRBV10-3, the J call TRBJ1-1; 8 nucleotides match TRBD1. The sequencing used CD4+ or CD8+ T cells sorted from blood, collected in a trial of the OX40 agonist ivuxolimab. This TCR came from an adult with an advanced solid tumor such as melanoma, head and neck, liver or kidney cancer. The CDR3 here is CAIRTLDRAGTEAFF. The CDR3 DNA is TGTGCCATCAGGACCCTGGACAGGGCTGGCACTGAAGCTTTCTTT.